These 15 T cell receptor beta chains originate from one sample sequenced in a study of CD8 T cells in Susac syndrome (dated by TCRdb to the late 2010s). To prepare the library, the immunoSEQ multiplex PCR assay was applied. RNA was extracted using the RNeasy kit, and roughly 0.5 to 1 ug of the RNA was reverse transcribed with random hexamers. TCRdb trimmed public reads at Q25 via fastp, called clones via MiXCR and kept in-frame beta chains. Duplicate CDR3 protein sequences are folded into a single record with the most common DNA and genes. The sample table lists fewer than 300,000 distinct CDR3 sequences, about 85% of them with a count of one. The ten largest clones add up to over 0.09% of the sample. The sequencing input was CD8+ T cells from PBMCs. Source of these receptors: a human donor with multiple sclerosis.

The genes are TRBV6-2 or TRBV6-3 and TRBJ2-3; D uncertain. CDR1 is MNHEY, CDR2 SVGEGT, per germline. This CDR3 contains 13 residues. The germline V and J ends were trimmed by 5 bases and 6 bases, with 12 bases remaining between them. CDR3 coding DNA: TGTGCCAGCAGTCTAGGGAAACGGGATACGCAGTATTTT. Translated, it gives CASSLGKRDTQYF.

The chain links TRBV13 to TRBJ2-2, with unresolved D. Germline-derived CDR1 and CDR2 are PRHDT and FYEKMQ (reference sequence). The CDR3 loop spans 14 amino acids. V was trimmed by 6 bases and J by 1 base, leaving 9 bases between them. DNA for the CDR3: TGTGCCAGCAGTAGTGTCCTGAACACCGGGGAGCTGTTTTTT. This gives the protein CASSSVLNTGELFF.

This clonotype was recorded only once. The chain joins TRBV6-5 to TRBJ2-2; 7 bases align to TRBD2. Germline V gene data show CDR1 as MNHEY and CDR2 as SVGAGI. Trimming removed 2 bases from V and 4 bases from J; junction bases left unmatched: 4. The CDR3 is 15 amino acids. CDR3 region: CASSYAGEGTGELFF. DNA for the CDR3: TGTGCCAGCAGTTACGCGGGAGAGGGCACCGGGGAGCTGTTTTTT.

This chain joins TRBV24-1 and TRBJ2-3; D may be TRBD2 (6 bases). The V end was cut by 3 bases, the J end by 0 bases, with 9 bases between. The CDR3 totals 15 residues. The germline gives CDR1 KGHDR, CDR2 SFDVKD. The CDR3: CATSDHGLSTDTQYF. CDR3 sequence (DNA): TGTGCCACCAGTGATCATGGACTAAGCACAGATACGCAGTATTTT.

The J gene is TRBJ2-2, the V gene TRBV7-9; possible D gene TRBD1, 5 bases. The CDR3 spans 16 residues. V was shortened by 4 bases and J by 4 bases, with 16 bases between the two germline ends. The germline V gene encodes CDR1 SEHNR and CDR2 FQNEAQ (reference sequence). CDR3 DNA sequence: TGTGCCAGCAGCTCCCCAGTCAGGGTTCCCACCGGGGAGCTGTTTTTT. This sequence encodes CASSSPVRVPTGELFF.

The rearrangement uses TRBV27 and TRBJ2-7, with TRBD2 matching 10 bases. CDR3 length: 15 amino acids. With V trimmed by 1 base and J by 2 bases, 2 bases remained unmatched. Germline V gene lookup returns CDR1 MNHEY and CDR2 SMNVEV (reference sequence). CDR3 nucleotides: TGTGCCAGCAGTTTATTAGCGGGGGGCACCTACGAGCAGTACTTC. Amino acid sequence: CASSLLAGGTYEQYF.

The chain couples TRBV5-4 to TRBJ2-1, with D perhaps matching TRBD1 or TRBD2 (5 bases each). The CDR3 contains 15 residues. Germline V CDR1 and CDR2: SGHNT, YYREEE (reference sequence). Trimming removed 5 bases at V and 2 bases at J, with 14 bases between. The CDR3 region has the DNA TGTGCCAGCAGGTCCGGGACCCCCCCCTACAATGAGCAGTTCTTC. Translated: CASRSGTPPYNEQFF.

The chain uses TRBV27 and TRBJ2-2; the match to TRBD1 covers 9 bases. Germline assignment: CDR1 MNHEY and CDR2 SMNVEV (reference sequence). This CDR3 comprises 15 residues. The V and J ends lost 6 bases and 1 base, in that order; junction bases with no gene match: 3. The CDR3 DNA is TGTGCCAGCAGCATGACAGGGGGGAACACCGGGGAGCTGTTTTTT. This gives the protein CASSMTGGNTGELFF.

This chain joins TRBV4-1 and TRBJ1-4, with D tentatively TRBD1 (5 bases). The V end lost 2 bases, the J end lost 4 bases, and 11 bases lay between the germline ends. The CDR3 is 15 residues long. CDR1 is MGHRA, CDR2 YSYEKL, per germline. CDR3 nucleotides: TGCGCCAGCAGCCAATGGACACAGATTAATGAAAAACTGTTTTTT. Translating gives CASSQWTQINEKLFF.

V gene TRBV14 combines with J gene TRBJ2-2; 8 bases fit TRBD2. CDR3 length equals 16 residues. Germline CDR1 and CDR2: SGHDN and FVKESK. The V and J ends lost 2 bases and 0 bases, in that order; junction bases with no gene match: 2. CDR3: CASSQLAGSNTGELFF. CDR3 sequence (DNA): TGTGCCAGCAGCCAACTAGCGGGTTCGAACACCGGGGAGCTGTTTTTT.

V gene TRBV7-9 combines with J gene TRBJ1-1; no clear D. The length of the CDR3 is 17 residues. Germline-derived CDR1 and CDR2 are SEHNR and FQNEAQ (reference sequence). The V gene lost 1 base and the J gene lost 5 bases, with 20 bases spanning the gap. CDR3 in DNA: TGTGCCAGCAGCTTAGTTGAACCTAGCGGGTTTGAGACTGAAGCTTTCTTT. Translating gives CASSLVEPSGFETEAFF.

The V and J genes are TRBV24-1 and TRBJ2-4; D not resolved. The germline gives CDR1 KGHDR, CDR2 SFDVKD. V gave up 7 bases and J gave up 8 bases, with 17 bases separating them. The CDR3 spans 14 residues. The CDR3, as DNA: TGTGCCACCAGCACCACCGGGCCCCGGGACATTCAGTACTTC. As protein: CATSTTGPRDIQYF.

V and J are TRBV3-1 and TRBJ2-1; D remains ambiguous. Trimming cost V 2 bases and J 9 bases, with 11 bases left between them. Per the germline V gene, CDR1 is LGHDT and CDR2 is YNNKEL (reference sequence). The CDR3 spans 13 residues. CDR3 DNA sequence: TGTGCCAGCAGCCAACGCCCCTGGGGTGAGCAGTTCTTC. Its protein is CASSQRPWGEQFF.

The chain uses TRBV2 and TRBJ2-7; the D gene could be TRBD1 or TRBD2 (5 bases each). The V gene's germline CDR1 is SNHLY and CDR2 FYNNEI. V lost 6 bases, J lost 4 bases, and 16 bases lay in between. The length of the CDR3 is 14 residues. CDR3 loop: CASRGVVGDYEQYF. CDR3 sequence (DNA): TGTGCCAGCAGGGGGGTCGTAGGGGATTACGAGCAGTACTTC.

J is TRBJ2-7 and V is TRBV20-1; TRBD1 agrees at 11 bases. Germline-derived CDR1 and CDR2 are DFQATT and SNEGSKA (reference sequence). The length of the CDR3 is 14 residues. V was clipped by 3 bases and J by 3 bases; unmatched bases: 4. Here the CDR3 reads CSARGTGGNYEQYF. Here the CDR3 DNA reads TGCAGTGCTAGGGGGACAGGGGGAAACTACGAGCAGTACTTC.